This entry describes one T cell receptor beta chain. No cognate antigen has been identified for it. Qualities for individual bases were not recorded, and no much larger clone is one base off. This sample is drawn from a study of blood T cell repertoires in COVID-19 (dated by TCRdb to the early 2020s). Some background on the complete study: The collaborator samples originated in the United States, Italy and Spain and spanned the acute and convalescent phases of COVID-19. The material from the prospective study consisted of cDNA or gDNA derived from T cells, B-cell-depleted T cells, or PBMCs. Deeply sampled blood TCRbeta repertoires from subjects exposed to, actively infected with, or recovered from COVID-19 were included in the dataset. The repertoires were released in a freely available public database meant as a resource for research on the immune response to SARS-CoV-2. The samples were drawn from the first 160 participants of the ongoing ImmuneRACE study and from 1,254 subjects provided by 6 global collaborators. Nearly every sample came with metadata listing a de-identified subject ID, COVID-19 status, age in years and sex. Where available, HLA class I and class II types were obtained from metadata supplied by the sample provider rather than from assay-based typing.

The immunoSEQ Assay, a bias-controlled multiplex PCR, was used to amplify TCRbeta CDR3 regions from genomic DNA. The study's own analysis went as follows. The number of nucleated cells in each sample was estimated by amplification of reference gene primers within the assay. To quantify the absolute abundance of each unique TCRbeta CDR3 rearrangement, sequence reads were collapsed and filtered. For each sample, productive Simpson clonality was calculated by taking the square root of Simpson's diversity index across productive rearrangements. The source is immuneACCESS, and TCRdb retained only in-frame sequences with V and J called. Part of the clones is not carried over; for the studies checked, unresolved V genes explain less than half of this, and the remainder is unexplained. V and J calls and clone size are as listed in that table; D and trimming were resolved from the DNA. The sample table records about 59,000 clones; around 82% of these occur just once. More than 7% of the sample is held by the ten biggest clonotypes.

Collaborating institutions collected whole blood in K2EDTA tubes following their own protocols. Collaborator samples were shipped for TCRbeta analysis as frozen whole blood, isolated PBMCs, or DNA extracted from either sample type. The CDR3 sequence holds 13 residues, the cysteine and phenylalanine included. Left in the record is the CDR3 DNA by itself, 39 bases read in frame from the first base. The V and J ends are trimmed by 7 bases and 1 base, leaving 10 bases between them. Study-wide conclusions, independent of this receptor: How much clinical and demographic metadata was included differed by source and by participant, and the metadata was provided uncurated.

What was sequenced was peripheral blood. The sequence was collected from a man in his sixties with acute or convalescent COVID-19. The chain is assembled from TRBV12-3 or TRBV12-4 and TRBJ1-1, with no D gene named confidently. The nucleotides read TGTGCCAGCACCCGCCGGGAGAACACTGAAGCTTTCTTT. It translates to CASTRRENTEAFF.